Presented here are 18 T cell receptor beta chains from one specimen sequenced in a study of blood T cell repertoires in COVID-19. Produced via immunoSEQ multiplex PCR; TCRdb's table is partial and in-frame only. The repertoire consists of about 120,000 clones, with 82% occurring once and the leading ten covering about 4.5%. The sample was peripheral blood. The source is a woman in her 70s with acute or convalescent COVID-19.

The chain carries TRBV5-1 and TRBJ1-1; 9 bases are shared with TRBD1. This CDR3 contains 17 residues. Germline trimming cut 2 bases from V and 1 base from J; bases unmatched to any gene: 9. Germline assignment: CDR1 SGHRS and CDR2 YFSETQ. The chain's CDR3 is CASSLQGASRWNTEAFF. In DNA, the CDR3 is TGCGCCAGCAGCTTACAGGGGGCCTCACGTTGGAACACTGAAGCTTTCTTT.

This clone has only one observation. The chain joins TRBV7-2 to TRBJ2-3; D might be TRBD2 (6 bases). V shed 5 bases and J shed 6 bases, with 18 bases lying between them. CDR1 and CDR2 (germline): SGHTA, FQGNSA. The CDR3 loop spans 15 amino acids. The CDR3 here is CASSLGLPGRDTQYF. The CDR3 DNA sequence: TGTGCCAGCAGCCTAGGACTACCCGGACGGGATACGCAGTATTTT.

The rearrangement joins TRBV5-5 to TRBJ2-3; D may be TRBD2 (5 bases). Between the trimmed V and J ends, which lost 2 bases and 4 bases, there was a span of 23 bases. This CDR3 has 18 amino acids. Looked up from germline, CDR1 is SGHKS and CDR2 is YYEKEE (reference sequence). Here the CDR3 DNA reads TGTGCCAGCAGCTTCGTAACTCCCCAGGCGGGTTTGTCAGATACGCAGTATTTT. Translation: CASSFVTPQAGLSDTQYF.

The gene calls are TRBV19 and TRBJ1-1; D uncertain. The germline V gene encodes CDR1 LNHDA and CDR2 SQIVND (reference sequence). Trimming left V 6 bases short and J 4 bases short, with 9 bases between. The CDR3 length is 12 residues. The CDR3 is CASSRVSTEAFF. DNA for the CDR3: TGTGCCAGTAGCCGGGTTTCCACTGAAGCTTTCTTT.

This chain links TRBV3-1 (or the pseudogene TRBV3-2) with TRBJ1-1, with 9 positions matching TRBD1. V lost 1 base to trimming and J lost 7 bases; unmatched junction nucleotides: 7. This CDR3 is built from 15 residues. CDR1 is LGHDT, CDR2 YNNKEL, per germline (reference sequence). Written as DNA, the CDR3 is TGTGCCAGCAGCCAAGTAGGACAGGGGTCAGGTGAAGCTTTCTTT. Translation gives CASSQVGQGSGEAFF.

V usage is TRBV20-1 and J usage is TRBJ1-1, with D maybe TRBD1 (5 bases). CDR1 is DFQATT, CDR2 SNEGSKA, per germline (reference sequence). Trimming shortened V by 3 bases and J by 9 bases, and 8 bases separated the two germline ends. This CDR3 comprises 10 residues. The CDR3 here is CSASGTQAFF. The CDR3, as DNA: TGCAGTGCTAGTGGGACTCAAGCTTTCTTT.

There are a few counts of this clone. This chain connects TRBV2 to TRBJ1-1; D uncertain. Trimming pared 1 base from V and 1 base from J, leaving 7 bases between. The CDR3 has 14 amino acids. Germline loops: CDR1 SNHLY, CDR2 FYNNEI. CDR3 DNA sequence: TGTGCCAGCAGTGAAGGGGAGGGGAACACTGAAGCTTTCTTT. Its protein product is CASSEGEGNTEAFF.

The CDR3 here is CASSMGQGGNQPQHF. The CDR3 region has the DNA TGTGCCAGCAGCATGGGACAGGGAGGAAATCAGCCCCAGCATTTT. This chain uses TRBV7-2 with TRBJ1-5; 9 bases fit TRBD1. CDR1 is SGHTA and CDR2 is FQGNSA in the germline V gene. Trimming took 5 bases from V and 4 from J; bases not matched to a gene: 6. The CDR3 extends over 15 amino acids.

CDR3 amino acids: CASSLEGRTSGSDTQYF. CDR3 bases: TGTGCCAGCAGCTTAGAAGGAAGGACTAGCGGGTCAGATACGCAGTATTTT. The chain joins TRBV11-3 to TRBJ2-3; 11 bases are shared with TRBD2. Unmatched junction bases numbered 6, after V lost 0 bases and J lost 4 bases. Germline loops: CDR1 SGHNT, CDR2 YENEEA. The CDR3 totals 17 residues. Using reference TRBV11-3 and TRBJ2-3 for the parts outside the CDR3, the full variable domain is EAGVVQSPRYKIIEKKQPVAFWCNPISGHNTLYWYLQNLGQGPELLIRYENEEAVDDSQLPKDRFSAERLKGVDSTLKIQPAELGDSAVYLCASSLEGRTSGSDTQYFGPGTRLTVL.

This clone was detected only a few times. The chain employs TRBV3-1 (or the pseudogene TRBV3-2) and TRBJ1-2; 7 positions agree with TRBD1. Germline CDR1 reads LGHDT; CDR2 reads YNNKEL (reference sequence). V lost 4 bases, J lost 4 bases, and 9 bases stayed unmatched. The CDR3 is 15 residues long. The CDR3 region is CASSPSVRDSYGYTF. In DNA, the CDR3 is TGTGCCAGCAGCCCCTCCGTCCGGGACAGCTATGGCTACACCTTC.

This clone was picked up one time. The rearrangement joins TRBV6-6 to TRBJ1-1, with D possibly matching TRBD1 (6 bases). This CDR3 contains 12 residues. CDR1 is MNHNY, CDR2 SVGAGI, per germline (reference sequence). V was pared by 6 bases and J by 1 base, with 6 bases between. The CDR3 DNA reads as TGTGCCAGCAGCAGGGGGAACACTGAAGCTTTCTTT. This encodes CASSRGNTEAFF.

The chain is built from TRBV5-4 and TRBJ1-2, with TRBD1 matching 7 bases. Unmatched junction bases numbered 10, after V lost 4 bases and J lost 7 bases. Per germline, CDR1 SGHNT and CDR2 YYREEE (reference sequence). This CDR3 contains 14 residues. Written as DNA, the CDR3 is TGTGCCAGCAGCGGGGCAGGGGGGTTTCTTGGCTACACCTTC. Amino acid sequence: CASSGAGGFLGYTF.

This clone was observed once. The V gene is TRBV6-5, the J gene TRBJ2-7; 11 bases are a match to TRBD1. Trimming took 11 bases from V and 4 from J; bases not matched to a gene: 4. This CDR3 is built from 12 residues. The V gene's germline CDR1 is MNHEY and CDR2 SVGAGI. The CDR3 bases are TGTGCCTGCGGACAGGGGGCTTACGAGCAGTACGTC. It specifies CACGQGAYEQYV.

The chain uses TRBV7-6 and TRBJ2-5, with 7 positions matching TRBD1. V shed 7 bases and J 5 bases; nucleotides not matched to a gene: 10. The CDR3 sequence is 14 residues long. CDR1 and CDR2 (germline): SGHVS, FNYEAQ. This CDR3 reads CASTNDRAAETQYF. The DNA of the CDR3 is TGTGCCAGCACCAATGACAGGGCCGCCGAGACCCAGTACTTC.

This chain links TRBV6-4 with TRBJ2-3, with TRBD2 matching 12 bases. Germline CDR1 is MRHNA and CDR2 is SNTAGT. The CDR3 sequence is 16 residues long. After removal of 5 bases from V and 2 bases from J, the junction contained 5 bases not matched to a gene. CDR3 residues: CASSPTSGGITDTQYF. CDR3 coding DNA: TGTGCCAGCAGTCCGACTAGCGGGGGAATCACAGATACGCAGTATTTT.

The chain combines TRBV4-2 with TRBJ2-3; 8 bases agree with TRBD2. CDR3 size: 15 residues. Germline lookup yields CDR1 LGHNA and CDR2 YNFKEQ. The V gene end was trimmed by 4 bases and the J gene end by 2 bases; junction bases not matched to a gene: 5. The DNA of the CDR3 is TGTGCCAGCAGCCGGCGGGGGGATAACACAGATACGCAGTATTTT. It specifies CASSRRGDNTDTQYF.

This chain links TRBV19 with TRBJ1-1; the D is unclear. V shed 5 bases and J shed 5 bases, with 12 bases lying between them. CDR1 and CDR2 from the germline V gene are LNHDA and SQIVND (reference sequence). The CDR3 extends over 13 amino acids. The CDR3 here is CASSLGWSTEAFF. CDR3 in DNA: TGTGCCAGTAGTCTCGGGTGGTCGACTGAAGCTTTCTTT.

CDR3 sequence reads: CASTGRVRGYTF. The DNA of the CDR3 is TGTGCCAGCACAGGCAGGGTTAGGGGCTACACCTTC. J is TRBJ1-2 and V is TRBV12-3 or TRBV12-4; D may be TRBD1 (5 bases). V was shortened by 7 bases and J by 8 bases, with 14 bases between the two germline ends. The CDR3 loop spans 12 amino acids.